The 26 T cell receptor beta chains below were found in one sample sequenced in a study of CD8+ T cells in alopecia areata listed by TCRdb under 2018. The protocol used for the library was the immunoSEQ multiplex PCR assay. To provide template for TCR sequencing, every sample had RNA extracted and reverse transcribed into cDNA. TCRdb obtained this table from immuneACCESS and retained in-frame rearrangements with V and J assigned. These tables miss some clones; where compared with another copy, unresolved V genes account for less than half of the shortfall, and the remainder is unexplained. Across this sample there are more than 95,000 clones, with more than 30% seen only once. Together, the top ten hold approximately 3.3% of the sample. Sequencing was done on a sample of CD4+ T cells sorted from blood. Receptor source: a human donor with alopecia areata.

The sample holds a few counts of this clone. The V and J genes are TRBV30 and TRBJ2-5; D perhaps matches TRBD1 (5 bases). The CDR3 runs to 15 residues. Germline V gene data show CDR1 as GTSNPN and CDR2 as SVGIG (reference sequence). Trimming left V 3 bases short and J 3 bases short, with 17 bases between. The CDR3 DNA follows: TGTGCCTGGAGGGGGCTCTGGACCCTGAAAGAGACCCAGTACTTC. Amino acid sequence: CAWRGLWTLKETQYF.

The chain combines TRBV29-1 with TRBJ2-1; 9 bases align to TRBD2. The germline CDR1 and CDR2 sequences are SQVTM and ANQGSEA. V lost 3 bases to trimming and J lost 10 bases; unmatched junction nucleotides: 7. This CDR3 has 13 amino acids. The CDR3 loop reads CSVDRTSVLEQFF. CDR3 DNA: TGCAGCGTTGATCGGACTAGCGTATTGGAGCAGTTCTTC.

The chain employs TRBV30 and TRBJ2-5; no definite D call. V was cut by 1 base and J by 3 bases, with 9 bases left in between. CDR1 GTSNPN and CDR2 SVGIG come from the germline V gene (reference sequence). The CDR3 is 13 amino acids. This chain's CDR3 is CAWSGHREETQYF. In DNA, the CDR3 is TGTGCCTGGAGTGGCCATCGAGAAGAGACCCAGTACTTC.

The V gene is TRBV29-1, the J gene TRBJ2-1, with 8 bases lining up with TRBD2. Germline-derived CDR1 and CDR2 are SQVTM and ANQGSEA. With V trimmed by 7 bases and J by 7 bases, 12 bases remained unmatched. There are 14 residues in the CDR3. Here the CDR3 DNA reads TGCAGCGCCATCCTCCAACTAGCGGCTAATGAGCAGTTCTTC. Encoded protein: CSAILQLAANEQFF.

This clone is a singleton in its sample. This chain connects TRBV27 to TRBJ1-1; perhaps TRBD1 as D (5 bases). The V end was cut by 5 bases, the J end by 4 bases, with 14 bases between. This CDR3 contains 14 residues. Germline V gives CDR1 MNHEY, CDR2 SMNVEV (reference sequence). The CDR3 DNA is TGTGCCAGCAGTGGAAACAGGAGAGGCACTGAAGCTTTCTTT. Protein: CASSGNRRGTEAFF.

CDR3 nucleotides: TGTGCCAGCAGCGGTAGACTAGCGGCAATTAATGAGCAGTTCTTC. Protein sequence: CASSGRLAAINEQFF. The chain uses TRBV7-9 and TRBJ2-1; 9 bases align to TRBD2. The trim removed 5 bases at V and 7 bases at J, leaving 9 bases unmatched. CDR1 is SEHNR and CDR2 is FQNEAQ in the germline V gene (reference sequence). The CDR3 covers 15 residues.

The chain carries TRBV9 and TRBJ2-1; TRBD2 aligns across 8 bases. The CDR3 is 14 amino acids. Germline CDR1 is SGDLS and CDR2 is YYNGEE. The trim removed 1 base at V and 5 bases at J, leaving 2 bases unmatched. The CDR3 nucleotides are TGTGCCAGCAGCGTAACTAGCGGTAACAATGAGCAGTTCTTC. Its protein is CASSVTSGNNEQFF.

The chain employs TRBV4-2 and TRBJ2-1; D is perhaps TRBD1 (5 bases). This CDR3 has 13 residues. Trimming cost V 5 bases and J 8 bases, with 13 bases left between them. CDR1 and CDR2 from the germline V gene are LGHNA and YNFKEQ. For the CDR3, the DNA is TGTGCCAGCAGCTCTAGGGGTCTCGATGAGCAGTTCTTC. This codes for CASSSRGLDEQFF.

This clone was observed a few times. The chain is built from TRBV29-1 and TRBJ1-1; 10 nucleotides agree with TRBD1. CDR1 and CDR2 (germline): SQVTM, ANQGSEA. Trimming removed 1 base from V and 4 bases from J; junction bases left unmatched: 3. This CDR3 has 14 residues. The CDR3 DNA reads TGCAGCGTTGAAGGACAGGGGGCAACCACTGAAGCTTTCTTT. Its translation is CSVEGQGATTEAFF.

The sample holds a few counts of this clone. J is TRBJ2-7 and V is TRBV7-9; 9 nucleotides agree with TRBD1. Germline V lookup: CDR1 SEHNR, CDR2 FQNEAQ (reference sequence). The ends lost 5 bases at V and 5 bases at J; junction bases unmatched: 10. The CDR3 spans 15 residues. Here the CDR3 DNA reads TGTGCCAGCAGCCGCGGCGGGACAGGGCCCCACGAGCAGTACTTC. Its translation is CASSRGGTGPHEQYF.

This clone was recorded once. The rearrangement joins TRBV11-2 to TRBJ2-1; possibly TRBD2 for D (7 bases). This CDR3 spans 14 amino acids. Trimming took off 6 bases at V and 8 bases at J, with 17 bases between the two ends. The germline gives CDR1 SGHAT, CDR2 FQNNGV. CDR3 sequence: CASRPSTGGDEQFF. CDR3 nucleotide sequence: TGTGCCAGCAGACCATCGACGGGGGGCGATGAGCAGTTCTTC.

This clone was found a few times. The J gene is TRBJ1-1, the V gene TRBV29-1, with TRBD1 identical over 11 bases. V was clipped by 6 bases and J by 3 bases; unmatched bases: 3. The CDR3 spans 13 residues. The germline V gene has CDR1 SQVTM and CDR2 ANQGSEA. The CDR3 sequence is CSVPGQGDTEAFF. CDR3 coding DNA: TGCAGCGTCCCGGGACAGGGGGACACTGAAGCTTTCTTT.

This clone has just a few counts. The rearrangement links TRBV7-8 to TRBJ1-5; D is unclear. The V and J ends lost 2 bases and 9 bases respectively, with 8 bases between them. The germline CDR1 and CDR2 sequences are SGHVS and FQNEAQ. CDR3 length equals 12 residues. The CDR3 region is CASSLPGGPQHF. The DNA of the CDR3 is TGTGCCAGCAGCTTACCAGGAGGGCCCCAGCATTTT.

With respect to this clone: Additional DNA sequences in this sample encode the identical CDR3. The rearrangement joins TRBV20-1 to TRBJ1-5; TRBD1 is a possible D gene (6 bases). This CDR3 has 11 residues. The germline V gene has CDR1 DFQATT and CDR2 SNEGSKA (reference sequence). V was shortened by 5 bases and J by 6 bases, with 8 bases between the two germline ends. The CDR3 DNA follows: TGCAGTGCTTTAGGGGGTCAGCCCCAGCATTTT. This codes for CSALGGQPQHF.

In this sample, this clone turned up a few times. This CDR3 is CATSARGRETQYF. The CDR3 DNA reads as TGTGCCACCTCGGCCAGGGGGCGAGAGACCCAGTACTTC. The chain uses TRBV27 and TRBJ2-5; TRBD1 aligns across 8 bases. The CDR3 is made up of 13 amino acids. Germline loops: CDR1 MNHEY, CDR2 SMNVEV (reference sequence). Unmatched junction bases numbered 8, after V lost 10 bases and J lost 4 bases.

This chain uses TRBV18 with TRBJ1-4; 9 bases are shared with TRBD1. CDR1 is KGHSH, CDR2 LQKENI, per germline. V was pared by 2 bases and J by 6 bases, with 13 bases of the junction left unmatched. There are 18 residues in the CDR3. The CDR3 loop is CASSPVPAVGQGYEKLFF. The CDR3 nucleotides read TGTGCCAGCTCACCAGTTCCTGCCGTAGGACAGGGGTATGAAAAACTGTTTTTT.

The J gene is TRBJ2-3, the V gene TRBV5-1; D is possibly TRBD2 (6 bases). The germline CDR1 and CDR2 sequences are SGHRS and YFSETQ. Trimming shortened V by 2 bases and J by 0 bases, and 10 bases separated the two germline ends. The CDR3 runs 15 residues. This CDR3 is CASSLGGISTDTQYF. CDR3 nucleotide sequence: TGCGCCAGCAGCTTAGGCGGGATTAGCACAGATACGCAGTATTTT.

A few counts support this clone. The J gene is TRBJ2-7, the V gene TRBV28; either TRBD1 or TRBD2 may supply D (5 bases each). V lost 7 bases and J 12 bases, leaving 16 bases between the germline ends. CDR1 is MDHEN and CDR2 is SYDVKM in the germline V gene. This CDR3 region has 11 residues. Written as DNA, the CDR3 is TGTGCCAGCACCGCAGGGACCAAGTGGTACTTC. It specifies CASTAGTKWYF.

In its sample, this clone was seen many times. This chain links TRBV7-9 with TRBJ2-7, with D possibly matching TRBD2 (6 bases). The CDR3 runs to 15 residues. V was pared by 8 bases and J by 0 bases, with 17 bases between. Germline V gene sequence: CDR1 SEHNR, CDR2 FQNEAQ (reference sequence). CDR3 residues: CASGLRDLSSYEQYF. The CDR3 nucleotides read TGTGCCAGCGGGCTTAGGGACTTAAGCTCCTACGAGCAGTACTTC. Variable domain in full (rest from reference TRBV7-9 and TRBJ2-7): DTGVSQNPRHKITKRGQNVTFRCDPISEHNRLYWYRQTLGQGPEFLTYFQNEAQLEKSRLLSDRFSAERPKGSFSTLEIQRTEQGDSAMYLCASGLRDLSSYEQYFGPGTRLTVT.

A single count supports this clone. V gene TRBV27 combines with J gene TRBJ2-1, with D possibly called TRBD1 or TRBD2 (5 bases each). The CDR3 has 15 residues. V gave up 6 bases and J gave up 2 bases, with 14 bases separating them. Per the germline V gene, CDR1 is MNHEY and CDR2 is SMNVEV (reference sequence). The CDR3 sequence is CASSRFGGAYNEQFF. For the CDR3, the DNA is TGTGCCAGCAGCCGGTTTGGGGGAGCCTACAATGAGCAGTTCTTC.

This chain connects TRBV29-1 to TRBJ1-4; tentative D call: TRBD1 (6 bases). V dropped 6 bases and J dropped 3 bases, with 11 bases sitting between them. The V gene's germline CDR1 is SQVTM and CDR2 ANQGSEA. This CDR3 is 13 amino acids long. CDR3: CSVIQGPNEKLFF. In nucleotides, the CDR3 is TGCAGCGTGATACAGGGTCCTAATGAAAAACTGTTTTTT. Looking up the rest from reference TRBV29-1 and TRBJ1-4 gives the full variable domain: SAVISQKPSRDICQRGTSLTIQCQVDSQVTMMFWYRQQPGQSLTLIATANQGSEATYESGFVIDKFPISRPNLTFSTLTVSNMSPEDSSIYLCSVIQGPNEKLFFGSGTQLSVL.

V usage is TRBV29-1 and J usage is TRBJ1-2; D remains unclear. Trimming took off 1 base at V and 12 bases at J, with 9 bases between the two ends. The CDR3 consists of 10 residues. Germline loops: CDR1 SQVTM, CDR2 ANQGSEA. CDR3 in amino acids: CSVEATLHTF. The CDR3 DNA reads TGCAGCGTTGAAGCTACCCTGCACACCTTC.

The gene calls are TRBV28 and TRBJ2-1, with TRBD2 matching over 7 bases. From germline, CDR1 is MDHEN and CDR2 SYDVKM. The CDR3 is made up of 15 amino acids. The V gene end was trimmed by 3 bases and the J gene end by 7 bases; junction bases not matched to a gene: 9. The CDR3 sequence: CASSFPAGHGNEQFF. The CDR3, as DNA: TGTGCCAGCAGTTTCCCAGCGGGGCACGGAAATGAGCAGTTCTTC.

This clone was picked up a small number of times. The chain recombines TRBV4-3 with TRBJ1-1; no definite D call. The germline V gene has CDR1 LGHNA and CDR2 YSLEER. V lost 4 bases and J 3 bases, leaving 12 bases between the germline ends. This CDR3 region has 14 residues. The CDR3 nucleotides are TGCGCCAGCAGCCCAAATCCGGCATACACTGAAGCTTTCTTT. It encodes CASSPNPAYTEAFF.

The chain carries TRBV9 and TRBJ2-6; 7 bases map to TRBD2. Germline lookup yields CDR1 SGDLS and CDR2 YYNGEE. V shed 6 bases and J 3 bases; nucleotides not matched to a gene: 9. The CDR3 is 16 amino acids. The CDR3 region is CASNSKRGSGANVLTF. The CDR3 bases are TGTGCCAGCAACTCCAAGCGGGGCAGTGGGGCCAACGTCCTGACTTTC.

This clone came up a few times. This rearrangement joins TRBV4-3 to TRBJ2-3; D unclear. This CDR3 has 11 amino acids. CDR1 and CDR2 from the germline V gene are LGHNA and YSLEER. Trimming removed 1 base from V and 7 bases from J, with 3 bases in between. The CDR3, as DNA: TGCGCCAGCAGCCAAGGTTATACGCAGTATTTT. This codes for CASSQGYTQYF.